The text below deals with one T cell receptor (beta chain). Investigators prepared the TCR beta libraries by applying iRepertoire HTBI primers and Arm-PCR of CDR3 regions. TCRdb reprocessed the multiplex PCR reads via MiXCR and lists one record per CDR3 protein. The sample contains around 460,000 distinct CDR3 sequences, approximately 15% of which appear only once. The data were taken from a study of regulatory T cells in long-lasting Graves disease. Time point of the sample: newly diagnosed GD, antithyroid drugs for less than 3 months. With RNA extracted from PBMCs as input, the TCR library was made. The data also belong to a second study, concerning T cells in Graves' hyperthyroidism and ophthalmopathy.

This sequence was found in a woman aged 45-60 years with Graves disease. This sample comprised peripheral blood mononuclear cells (PBMCs), obtained at new diagnosis, from a patient treated with antithyroid drugs.

CDR3 residues: CSVDRGGTGELFF. CDR3 nucleotides: TGCAGCGTTGACAGGGGTGGGACCGGGGAGCTGTTTTTT. The chain uses TRBV29-1 and TRBJ2-2, with a possible D match to TRBD1 (6 bases). The V gene lost 3 bases and the J gene lost 5 bases, with 10 bases spanning the gap. This CDR3 is 13 amino acids long. Germline lookup yields CDR1 SQVTM and CDR2 ANQGSEA.